This T cell receptor beta chain derives from a study of blood T cell repertoires in COVID-19. About the study: COVID-19 samples collected from the United States, Italy and Spain covered acute and convalescent phases.

The authors' processing: Amplification from reference gene primers served as the basis for estimated nucleated cell counts. Sequenced by immunoSEQ multiplex PCR; TCRdb stores in-frame clones only, minus some. Clonal size and the V and J genes are those of that table, whereas D and trimming came from the DNA. This table has 190,000 or so clones, roughly 89% appearing once. Everyone who took part was roughly 18 to 89 years old, and they came from about two dozen US areas. This CDR3 region has 16 residues. Germline CDR1 MDHEN, CDR2 SYDVKM. Trimming shortened V by 3 bases and J by 1 base, and 15 bases separated the two germline ends.

The receptor was derived from a man aged 18 to 35 with acute COVID-19. The source material was PBMCs or T cells enriched from blood (not recorded which). The chain couples TRBV28 to TRBJ2-5, with D possibly being TRBD1 (5 bases). The DNA for the CDR3 is TGTGCCAGCAGTTTGGGGCCAGGGCGTTTCCAAGAGACCCAGTACTTC. Its protein is CASSLGPGRFQETQYF.